This T cell receptor (beta chain) derives from a study of shared clonotypes between healthy human individuals. Study-wide points: Lower generation probabilities were found for non-shared clonotypes than for those shared by all four donors.

The CDR3 spans 15 residues. V lost 5 bases and J lost 8; bases outside the gene matches: 5. Germline values: CDR1 MNHEY, CDR2 SMNVEV (reference sequence). Comment on this clone: Its antigen is still unknown.

Profiling relied on immunoSEQ multiplex PCR, and the TCRdb table lists in-frame clones only, not all of them. The data hold about a million clones, with roughly 72% observed a single time. The sample comprised memory CD4+ T cells sorted from blood. Subset denoted: CD45RA-negative fraction. This sequence was found in a man between 18 and 29 years old in good health. The genes are TRBV27 and TRBJ2-1; 14 bases are shared with TRBD2. The CDR3 sequence: CASSTGTSGSYEQFF. CDR3 nucleotides: TGTGCCAGCAGTACCGGGACTAGCGGGAGCTATGAGCAGTTCTTC.